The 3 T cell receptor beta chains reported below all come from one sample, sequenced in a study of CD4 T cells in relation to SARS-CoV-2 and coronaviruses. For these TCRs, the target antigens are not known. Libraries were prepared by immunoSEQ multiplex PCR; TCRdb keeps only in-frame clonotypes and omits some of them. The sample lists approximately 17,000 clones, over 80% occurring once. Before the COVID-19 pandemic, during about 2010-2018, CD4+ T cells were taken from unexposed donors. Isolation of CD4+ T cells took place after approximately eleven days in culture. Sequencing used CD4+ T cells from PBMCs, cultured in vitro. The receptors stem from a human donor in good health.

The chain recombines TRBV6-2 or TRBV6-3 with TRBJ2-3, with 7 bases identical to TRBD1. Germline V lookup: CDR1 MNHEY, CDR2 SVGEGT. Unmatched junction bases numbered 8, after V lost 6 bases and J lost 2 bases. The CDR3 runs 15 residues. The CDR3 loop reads CASSPGQVLTDTQYF. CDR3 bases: TGTGCCAGCAGCCCTGGACAGGTGCTCACAGATACGCAGTATTTT.

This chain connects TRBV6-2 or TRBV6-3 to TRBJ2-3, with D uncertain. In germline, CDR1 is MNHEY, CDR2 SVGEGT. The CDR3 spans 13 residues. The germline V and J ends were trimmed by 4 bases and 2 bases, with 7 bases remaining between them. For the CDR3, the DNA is TGTGCCAGCAGTTGGGGAATCACAGATACGCAGTATTTT. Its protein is CASSWGITDTQYF.

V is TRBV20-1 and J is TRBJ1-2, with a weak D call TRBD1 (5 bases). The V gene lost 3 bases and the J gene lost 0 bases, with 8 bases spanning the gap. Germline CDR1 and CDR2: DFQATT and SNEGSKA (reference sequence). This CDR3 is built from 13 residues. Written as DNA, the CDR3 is TGCAGTGCTAGTCCAGGGTCTAACTATGGCTACACCTTC. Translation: CSASPGSNYGYTF.